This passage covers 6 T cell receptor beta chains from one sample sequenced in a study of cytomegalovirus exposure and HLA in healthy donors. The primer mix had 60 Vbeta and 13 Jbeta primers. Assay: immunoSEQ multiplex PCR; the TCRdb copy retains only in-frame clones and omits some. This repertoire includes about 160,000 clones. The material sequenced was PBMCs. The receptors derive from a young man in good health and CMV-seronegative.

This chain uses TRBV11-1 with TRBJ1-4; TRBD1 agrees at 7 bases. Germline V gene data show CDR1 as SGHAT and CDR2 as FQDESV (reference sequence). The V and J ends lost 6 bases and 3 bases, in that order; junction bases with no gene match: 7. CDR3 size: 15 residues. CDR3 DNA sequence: TGTGCCAGCAGTACGACAGGGATTCCTAATGAAAAACTGTTTTTT. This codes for CASSTTGIPNEKLFF.

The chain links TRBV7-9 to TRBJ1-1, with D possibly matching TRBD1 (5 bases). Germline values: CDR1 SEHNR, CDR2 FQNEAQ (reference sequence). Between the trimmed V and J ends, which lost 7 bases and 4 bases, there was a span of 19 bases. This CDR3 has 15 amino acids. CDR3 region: CASNRRGGAGTEAFF. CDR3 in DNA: TGTGCCAGCAATAGAAGGGGCGGGGCGGGCACTGAAGCTTTCTTT.

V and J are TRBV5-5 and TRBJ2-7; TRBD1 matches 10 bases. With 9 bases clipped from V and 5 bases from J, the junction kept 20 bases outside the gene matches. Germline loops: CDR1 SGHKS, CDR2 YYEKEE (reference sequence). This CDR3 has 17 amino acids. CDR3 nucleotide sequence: TGTGCCACCAGTTACCTCACCGGCGGGACAGGGGTCCACGAGCAGTACTTC. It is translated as CATSYLTGGTGVHEQYF. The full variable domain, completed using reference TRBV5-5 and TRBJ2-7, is DAGVTQSPTHLIKTRGQQVTLRCSPISGHKSVSWYQQVLGQGPQFIFQYYEKEERGRGNFPDRFSARQFPNYSSELNVNALLLGDSALYLCATSYLTGGTGVHEQYFGPGTRLTVT.

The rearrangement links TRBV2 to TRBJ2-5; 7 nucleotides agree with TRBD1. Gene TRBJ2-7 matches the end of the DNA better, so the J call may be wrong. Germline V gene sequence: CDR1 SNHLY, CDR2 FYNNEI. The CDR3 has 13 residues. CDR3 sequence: CASRSQGVYEQYF. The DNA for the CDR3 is TGTGCCAGCAGGTCCCAGGGGGTCTACGAGCAGTACTTC.

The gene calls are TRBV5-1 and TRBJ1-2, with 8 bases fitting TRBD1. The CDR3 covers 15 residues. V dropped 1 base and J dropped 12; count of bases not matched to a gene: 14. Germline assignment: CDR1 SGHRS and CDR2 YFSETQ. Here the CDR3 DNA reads TGCGCCAGCAGCTTGATAACCGGGACAGGCTCCTTAAACACCTTC. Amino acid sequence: CASSLITGTGSLNTF.

CDR3 sequence: CASRPGLAGSHTGELFF. In DNA, the CDR3 is TGTGCCAGTAGGCCGGGACTAGCGGGATCCCACACCGGGGAGCTGTTTTTT. V gene TRBV19 combines with J gene TRBJ2-2; 13 bases line up with TRBD2. The germline V gene encodes CDR1 LNHDA and CDR2 SQIVND (reference sequence). The CDR3 loop spans 17 amino acids. The V and J ends lost 6 bases and 3 bases, in that order; junction bases with no gene match: 7. Looking up the rest from reference TRBV19 and TRBJ2-2 gives the full variable domain: DGGITQSPKYLFRKEGQNVTLSCEQNLNHDAMYWYRQDPGQGLRLIYYSQIVNDFQKGDIAEGYSVSREKKESFPLTVTSAQKNPTAFYLCASRPGLAGSHTGELFFGEGSRLTVL.